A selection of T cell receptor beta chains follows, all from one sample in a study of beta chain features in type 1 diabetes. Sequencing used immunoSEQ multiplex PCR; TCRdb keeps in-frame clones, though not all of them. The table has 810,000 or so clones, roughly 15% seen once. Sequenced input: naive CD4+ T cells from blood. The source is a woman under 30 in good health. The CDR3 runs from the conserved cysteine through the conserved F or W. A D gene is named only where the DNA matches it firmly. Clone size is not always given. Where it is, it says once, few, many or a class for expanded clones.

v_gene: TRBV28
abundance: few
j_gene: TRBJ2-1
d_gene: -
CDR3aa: CASSINEQFF
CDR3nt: TGTGCCAGCAGCATCAATGAGCAGTTCTTC

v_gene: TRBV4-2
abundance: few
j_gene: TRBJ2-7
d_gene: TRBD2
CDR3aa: CASSLGTSGRAQGNEQYF
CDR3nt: TGTGCCAGCAGCCTGGGGACTAGCGGGAGGGCACAGGGAAACGAGCAGTACTTC

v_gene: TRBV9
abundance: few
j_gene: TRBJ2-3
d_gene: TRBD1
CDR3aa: CASSVVGQGSIGTQYF
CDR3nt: TGTGCCAGCAGCGTAGTGGGACAGGGGTCCATCGGTACGCAGTATTTT

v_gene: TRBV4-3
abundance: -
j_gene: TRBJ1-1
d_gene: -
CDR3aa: CASSQDRFNTEAFF
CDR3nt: TGCGCCAGCAGCCAAGACAGGTTCAACACTGAAGCTTTCTTT

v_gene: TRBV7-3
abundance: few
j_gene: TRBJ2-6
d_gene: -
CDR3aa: CASSLVGRGANVLTF
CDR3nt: TGTGCCAGCAGCTTAGTAGGGCGTGGGGCCAACGTCCTGACTTTC

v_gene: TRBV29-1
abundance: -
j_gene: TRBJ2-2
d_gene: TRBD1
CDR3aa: CSARTGTGNGELFF
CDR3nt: TGCAGCGCCAGGACCGGGACAGGGAACGGGGAGCTGTTTTTT

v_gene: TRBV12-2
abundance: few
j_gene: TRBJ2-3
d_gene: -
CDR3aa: CASRLSNSGGIKSTDTQYF
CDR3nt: TGTGCAAGTCGCCTCTCCAATTCTGGGGGAATTAAGTCCACAGATACGCAGTATTTT

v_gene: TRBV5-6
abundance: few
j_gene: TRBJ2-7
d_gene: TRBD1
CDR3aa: CASSLGLRTDRGEKYF
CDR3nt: TGTGCCAGCAGCTTGGGACTGAGAACCGACAGGGGAGAAAAGTACTTC

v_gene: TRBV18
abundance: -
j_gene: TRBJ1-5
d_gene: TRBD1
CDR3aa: CASSPDRDQPQHF
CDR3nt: TGTGCCAGCTCCCCGGACAGGGACCAGCCCCAGCATTTT

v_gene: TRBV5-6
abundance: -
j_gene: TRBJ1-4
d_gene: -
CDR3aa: CASNKDGGNEKLFF
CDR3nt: TGTGCCAGCAACAAAGACGGGGGGAATGAAAAACTGTTTTTT

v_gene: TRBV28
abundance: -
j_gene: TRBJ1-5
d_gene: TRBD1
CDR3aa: CASSSGGIAPQHF
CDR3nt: TGTGCCAGCAGTTCAGGGGGCATCGCGCCCCAGCATTTT

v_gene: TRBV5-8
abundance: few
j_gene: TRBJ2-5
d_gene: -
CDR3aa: CASSLVGGGETQYF
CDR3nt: TGTGCCAGCAGCTTGGTGGGGGGCGGAGAGACCCAGTACTTC

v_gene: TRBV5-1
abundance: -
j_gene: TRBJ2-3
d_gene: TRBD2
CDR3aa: CASNPVAGDRADTQYF
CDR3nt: TGCGCCAGCAACCCCGTAGCGGGAGACAGGGCAGATACGCAGTATTTT

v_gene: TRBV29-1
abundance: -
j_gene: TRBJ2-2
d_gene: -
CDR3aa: CSVDTGSPGELFF
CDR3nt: TGCAGCGTTGATACAGGAAGTCCCGGGGAGCTGTTTTTT

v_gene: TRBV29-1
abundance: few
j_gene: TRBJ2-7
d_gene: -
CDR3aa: CSVSGTSGPSSYEQYF
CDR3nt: TGCAGCGTCTCCGGGACCTCGGGGCCGAGCTCCTACGAGCAGTACTTC

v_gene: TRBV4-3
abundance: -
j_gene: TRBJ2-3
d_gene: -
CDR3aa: CASSQDPVGQATTDTQYF
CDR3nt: TGCGCCAGCAGCCAAGATCCAGTTGGGCAGGCTACCACAGATACGCAGTATTTT

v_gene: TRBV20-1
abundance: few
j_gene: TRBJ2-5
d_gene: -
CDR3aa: CSERDETQYF
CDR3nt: TGCAGTGAACGAGACGAGACCCAGTACTTC

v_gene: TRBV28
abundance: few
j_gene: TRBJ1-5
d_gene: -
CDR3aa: CASSTPSNQPQHF
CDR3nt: TGTGCCAGCAGTACACCGAGCAATCAGCCCCAGCATTTT

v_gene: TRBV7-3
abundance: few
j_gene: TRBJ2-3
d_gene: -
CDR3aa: CASSPPDPRNTQYF
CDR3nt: TGTGCCAGCAGCCCCCCGGACCCCCGTAATACGCAGTATTTT

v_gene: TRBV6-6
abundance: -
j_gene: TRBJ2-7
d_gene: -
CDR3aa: CASSSLTGKPYEQYF
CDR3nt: TGTGCCAGCAGTTCCTTGACAGGTAAACCCTACGAGCAGTACTTC

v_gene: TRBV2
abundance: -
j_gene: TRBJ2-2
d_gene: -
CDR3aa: CASSPQASKTTGELFF
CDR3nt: TGTGCCAGCAGCCCCCAGGCTTCAAAGACCACCGGGGAGCTGTTTTTT

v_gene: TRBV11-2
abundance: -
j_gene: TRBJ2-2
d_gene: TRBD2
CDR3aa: CASSLAGGTGELFF
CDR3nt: TGTGCCAGCAGCTTAGCCGGGGGGACCGGGGAGCTGTTTTTT

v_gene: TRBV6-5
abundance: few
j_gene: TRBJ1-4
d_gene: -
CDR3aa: CASSYTENEKLFF
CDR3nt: TGTGCCAGCAGTTACACGGAGAATGAAAAACTGTTTTTT

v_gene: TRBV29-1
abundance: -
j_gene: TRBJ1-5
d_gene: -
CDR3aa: CSVAPGLGQPQHF
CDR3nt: TGCAGCGTTGCTCCGGGGCTGGGTCAGCCCCAGCATTTT

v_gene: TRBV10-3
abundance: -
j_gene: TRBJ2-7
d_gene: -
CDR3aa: CAIALGGSYEQYF
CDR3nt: TGTGCCATCGCCCTCGGAGGCTCCTACGAGCAGTACTTC

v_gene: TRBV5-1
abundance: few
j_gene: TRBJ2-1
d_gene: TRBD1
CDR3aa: CASSSTGGSYNEQFF
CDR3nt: TGCGCCAGCAGCTCCACAGGGGGCTCCTACAATGAGCAGTTCTTC

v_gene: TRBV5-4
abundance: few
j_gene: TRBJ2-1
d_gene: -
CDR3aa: CASSLAGVAYNEQFF
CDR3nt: TGTGCCAGCAGCTTGGCCGGAGTCGCCTACAATGAGCAGTTCTTC

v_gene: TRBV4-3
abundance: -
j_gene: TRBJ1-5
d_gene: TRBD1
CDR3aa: CASSPHPTGQGQPQHF
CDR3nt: TGCGCCAGCAGCCCCCATCCGACAGGGCAGGGGCAGCCCCAGCATTTT

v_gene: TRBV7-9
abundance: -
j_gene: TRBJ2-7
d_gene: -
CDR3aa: CASSPGQSRSYEQYF
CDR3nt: TGTGCCAGCAGCCCTGGACAGAGCCGCTCCTACGAGCAGTACTTC

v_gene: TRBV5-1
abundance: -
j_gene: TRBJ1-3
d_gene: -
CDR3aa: CASTLGGTSGNTIYF
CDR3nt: TGCGCCAGCACCCTTGGGGGAACCAGTGGAAACACCATATATTTT

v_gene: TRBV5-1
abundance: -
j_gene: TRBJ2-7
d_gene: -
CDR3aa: CASSSGLNNYEQYF
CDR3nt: TGCGCCAGCAGCTCCGGATTAAATAACTACGAGCAGTACTTC

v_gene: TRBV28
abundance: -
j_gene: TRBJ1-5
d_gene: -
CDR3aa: CASSLLYSNQPQHF
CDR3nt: TGTGCCAGCAGTTTACTTTATAGCAATCAGCCCCAGCATTTT

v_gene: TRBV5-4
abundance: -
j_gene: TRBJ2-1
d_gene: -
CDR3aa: CASSLGNEQFF
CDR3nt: TGTGCCAGCAGCTTGGGCAATGAGCAGTTCTTC

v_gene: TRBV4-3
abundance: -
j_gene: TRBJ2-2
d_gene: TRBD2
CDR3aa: CASSQLRGSSAGELFF
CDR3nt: TGCGCCAGCAGCCAACTCCGCGGGAGTAGCGCCGGGGAGCTGTTTTTT

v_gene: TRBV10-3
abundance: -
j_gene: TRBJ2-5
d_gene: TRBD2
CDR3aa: CAIRRTSGRGGQETQYF
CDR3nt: TGTGCCATACGACGTACTAGCGGGAGGGGGGGACAAGAGACCCAGTACTTC

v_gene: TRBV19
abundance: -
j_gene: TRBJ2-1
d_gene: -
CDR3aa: CASSIKRESGNEQFF
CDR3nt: TGTGCCAGTAGTATAAAGAGGGAGAGTGGCAATGAGCAGTTCTTC

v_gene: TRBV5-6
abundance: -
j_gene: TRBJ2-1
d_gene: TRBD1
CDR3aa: CASRRPGQGKNEQFF
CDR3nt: TGTGCCAGCAGACGTCCGGGACAGGGTAAGAATGAGCAGTTCTTC

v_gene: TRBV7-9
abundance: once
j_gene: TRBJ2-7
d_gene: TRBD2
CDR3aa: CASSLAGGSYEQYF
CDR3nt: TGTGCCAGCAGCCTAGCGGGAGGGTCCTACGAGCAGTACTTC

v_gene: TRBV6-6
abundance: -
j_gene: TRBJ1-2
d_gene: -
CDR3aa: CASSKLTGYGYTF
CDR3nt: TGTGCCAGCAGTAAACTCACAGGGTATGGCTACACCTTC